Each of the 27 T cell receptor beta chains below was sequenced from the same sample in a study of T cell clonality in common variable immunodeficiency. The repertoire was sequenced with immunoSEQ multiplex PCR; TCRdb's copy has only in-frame clones and lacks some. Recorded here are 40,000 to 50,000 clones, none singletons. The sequenced material came from peripheral blood mononuclear cells. Receptors were obtained from a person aged 18 to 69 in good health.

Many counts were recorded for this clone. Read coverage stops 3 residues before the CDR3 terminus; the germline J gene supplies the remainder. The chain combines TRBV5-1 with TRBJ2-1, with 8 bases lining up with TRBD2. The CDR3 extends over 14 amino acids. Germline CDR1 SGHRS, CDR2 YFSETQ. With 4 bases clipped from V and 3 bases from J, the junction kept 3 bases outside the gene matches. CDR3 loop: CASSRGGIYNEQFF. CDR3 DNA (partial): TGCGCCAGCAGCCGGGGGGGGATCTACAATGAG.

This clone was seen ten or more times. The read stops 3 residues short of the end of the CDR3; the missing end is completed from the germline J gene. The chain joins TRBV2 to TRBJ2-5; TRBD2 matches 8 bases. The germline gives CDR1 SNHLY, CDR2 FYNNEI. Trimming removed 1 base from V and 4 bases from J; junction bases left unmatched: 5. The CDR3 spans 15 residues. The CDR3 DNA, read in part, is TGTGCCAGCAGTGAAGACATTCGGGGGGGAGAGACC. Its translation: CASSEDIRGGET. In full, the CDR3 reads CASSEDIRGGETQYF.

Many counts were recorded for this clone. The read gets to within 3 residues of the CDR3 end, and the germline J gene fills in the rest. The chain uses TRBV5-4 and TRBJ2-3; 7 bases line up with TRBD2. Germline V gives CDR1 SGHNT, CDR2 YYREEE (reference sequence). V gave up 2 bases and J gave up 4 bases; unmatched junction bases: 7. There are 15 residues in the CDR3. The CDR3 bases that were read are TGTGCCAGCAGCTTCGGCGGGGGTAATCCAGATACG. Its protein is CASSFGGGNPDT. The CDR3, in full, reads CASSFGGGNPDTQYF.

Points on this clone: Sequencing ends 3 residues short of the CDR3 end; the germline J gene provides the rest. V gene TRBV20-1 combines with J gene TRBJ2-3, with D possibly matching TRBD2 (7 bases). The CDR3 has 13 residues. Germline lookup yields CDR1 DFQATT and CDR2 SNEGSKA (reference sequence). Here the CDR3 reads CSARAGGRETQYF. The part of the CDR3 DNA that was read is TGCAGTGCTAGAGCGGGGGGCCGGGAGACG.

This clone was seen ten or more times. The CDR3 extends 3 residues past the end of the read, so its final part is completed from the germline J gene. The rearrangement links TRBV5-1 to TRBJ2-5; 9 bases are shared with TRBD2. CDR1 and CDR2 from the germline V gene are SGHRS and YFSETQ. The CDR3 has 16 amino acids. The V segment lost 4 bases and the J segment 0 bases; nucleotides outside the gene matches: 7. The DNA read from the CDR3 is TGCGCCAGCAGCACCAAACTAGCGGGTGACCAAGAGACC. Amino acid sequence: CASSTKLAGDQET. The whole CDR3 protein is CASSTKLAGDQETQYF. The variable domain in full, completed from reference TRBV5-1 and TRBJ2-5, reads KAGVTQTPRYLIKTRGQQVTLSCSPISGHRSVSWYQQTPGQGLQFLFEYFSETQRNKGNFPGRFSGRQFSNSRSEMNVSTLELGDSALYLCASSTKLAGDQETQYFGPGTRLLVL.

Turning to this clone: The observed sequence ends 3 residues before the CDR3 terminus, with the missing tail filled in from the germline J gene. V is TRBV18 and J is TRBJ2-7; 14 positions agree with TRBD2. V lost 5 bases, J lost 1 base, and 4 bases stayed unmatched. CDR1 is KGHSH, CDR2 LQKENI, per germline. The CDR3 consists of 16 residues. The CDR3 DNA, read in part, is TGTGCCAGCTCAGCTGGGACTAGCGGGAGTTCCTACGAG. Protein sequence: CASSAGTSGSSYE. The entire CDR3 is CASSAGTSGSSYEQYF.

This clone was observed at least ten times. The CDR3 end lies 3 residues beyond the end of the read and is filled in from the germline J gene. The chain is built from TRBV18 and TRBJ1-1; 9 bases fit TRBD1. Germline CDR1 and CDR2: KGHSH and LQKENI. This CDR3 contains 16 residues. Germline trimming cut 4 bases from V and 4 bases from J; bases unmatched to any gene: 10. CDR3 sequence reads: CASSLIGQGQGTEAFF. The CDR3 DNA, read in part, is TGTGCCAGCTCACTGATCGGACAGGGGCAAGGCACTGAA. The full variable domain, its missing parts supplied by reference TRBV18 and TRBJ1-1, is NAGVMQNPRHLVRRRGQEARLRCSPMKGHSHVYWYRQLPEEGLKFMVYLQKENIIDESGMPKERFSAEFPKEGPSILRIQQVVRGDSAAYFCASSLIGQGQGTEAFFGQGTRLTVV.

This clone was recorded many times. The CDR3 is cut off 3 residues early in the read; its end comes from the germline J gene. The chain employs TRBV7-6 and TRBJ2-5; 9 positions match TRBD1. V lost 5 bases, J lost 4 bases, and 11 bases stayed unmatched. Germline values: CDR1 SGHVS, CDR2 FNYEAQ. CDR3 length: 16 residues. CDR3 bases read: TGTGCCAGCAGCCAAGCTAGACAGGGGGGGAGAGAGACC. Translating it yields CASSQARQGGRET. The entire CDR3 protein reads CASSQARQGGRETQYF. Drawing the rest from reference TRBV7-6 and TRBJ2-5, the complete variable domain is GAGVSQSPRYKVTKRGQDVALRCDPISGHVSLYWYRQALGQGPEFLTYFNYEAQQDKSGLPNDRFSAERPEGSISTLTIQRTEQRDSAMYRCASSQARQGGRETQYFGPGTRLLVL.

This clone was seen repeatedly, ten times or more. The read ends 3 residues shy of where the CDR3 ends; the end is completed using the germline J gene. This chain uses TRBV20-1 with TRBJ2-3; D is possibly TRBD1 (6 bases). Germline lookup yields CDR1 DFQATT and CDR2 SNEGSKA (reference sequence). The CDR3 sequence is 14 residues long. Trimming shortened V by 6 bases and J by 5 bases, and 18 bases separated the two germline ends. The CDR3: CSAKKTGRRDTQYF. CDR3 DNA, as far as it was read: TGCAGTGCGAAGAAGACAGGCCGCCGAGATACG.

This clone occurred many times. Read data end 3 residues before the CDR3 end; the end is taken from the germline J gene. The J gene is TRBJ2-7, the V gene TRBV20-1, with 14 bases fitting TRBD2. J gave up 4 bases and V 0 bases, and 5 bases lay outside the gene matches. CDR1 and CDR2 (germline): DFQATT, SNEGSKA (reference sequence). This CDR3 has 16 amino acids. The CDR3 DNA, read in part, is TGCAGTGCTAGAGATCGACTAGCGGGAGGGATGTACGAG. It translates to CSARDRLAGGMYE. From start to end, the CDR3 is CSARDRLAGGMYEQYF.

This clone was recorded at least ten times. With the read ending 3 residues before the CDR3 end, the germline J gene is used to fill in that end. The V gene is TRBV5-1, the J gene TRBJ1-1; no clear D. The CDR3 is made up of 14 amino acids. V lost 3 bases to trimming and J lost 0 bases, with 9 bases between them. CDR1 and CDR2 from the germline V gene are SGHRS and YFSETQ. CDR3 region: CASSSLPMNTEAFF. CDR3 DNA (partial): TGCGCCAGCAGCTCCCTACCCATGAACACTGAA.

This clone was counted ten times or more. The read terminates 3 residues before the CDR3 end, so the remaining end is supplied by the germline J gene. The chain combines TRBV7-3 with TRBJ1-1; a weak D match, TRBD1 (6 bases). Trimming removed 6 bases from V and 1 base from J, with 9 bases in between. CDR3 length equals 13 residues. Germline CDR1 and CDR2: SGHTA and FQGTGA. This chain's CDR3 is CASSRQANTEAFF. The CDR3 DNA, read in part, is TGTGCCAGCAGTCGACAGGCGAACACTGAA.

This clone was detected many times. The CDR3 is cut off 3 residues early in the read; its end comes from the germline J gene. V usage is TRBV5-6 and J usage is TRBJ1-1; the match to TRBD1 covers 7 bases. Germline values: CDR1 SGHDT, CDR2 YYEEEE. The CDR3 spans 12 residues. The DNA read from the CDR3 is TGTGCCAGCAGCTTTGGACAGGAAGAA. Amino acids: CASSFGQEE. The full CDR3 sequence reads CASSFGQEEAFF.

By proportion, this clone is medium-sized (0.01 to 0.1%). The read comes to an end 3 residues before the CDR3 does, leaving the germline J gene to fill in the end. The chain employs TRBV6-4 and TRBJ2-3; 12 bases map to TRBD2. This CDR3 region has 15 residues. V shed 0 bases and J 5 bases; nucleotides not matched to a gene: 0. CDR1 is MRHNA and CDR2 is SNTAGT in the germline V gene. The sequenced CDR3 bases are TGTGCCAGCAGTGACTCGACTAGCGGGGGAGATACG. Amino acids: CASSDSTSGGDT. The full CDR3 sequence reads CASSDSTSGGDTQYF.

This clone came up many times. The read gets to within 3 residues of the CDR3 end, and the germline J gene fills in the rest. The genes are TRBV19 and TRBJ1-5; TRBD1 aligns across 7 bases. Per the germline V gene, CDR1 is LNHDA and CDR2 is SQIVND (reference sequence). This CDR3 spans 16 amino acids. The junction had 8 bases not matched to a gene; V was cut back by 6 bases and J by 0 bases. CDR3 bases read: TGTGCCAGTAGCCCCGACAGGGCCGCTAGCAATCAGCCC. Its protein is CASSPDRAASNQP. From start to end, the CDR3 is CASSPDRAASNQPQHF.

The sample holds many counts of this clone. With the read ending 3 residues before the CDR3 end, the germline J gene is used to fill in that end. The chain combines TRBV6-2 or TRBV6-3 with TRBJ2-3; D is uncertain. CDR1 and CDR2 (germline): MNHEY, SVGEGT. Trimming took off 2 bases at V and 4 bases at J, with 7 bases between the two ends. The CDR3 totals 13 residues. CDR3 residues: CASSYPASDTQYF. The sequenced part of the CDR3 DNA is TGTGCCAGCAGTTACCCAGCGTCAGATACG.

This clone was recorded at least ten times. The missing CDR3 end, 3 residues past where the read stops, is filled in from the germline J gene. The chain carries TRBV12-3 or TRBV12-4 and TRBJ1-2, with 12 bases matching TRBD1. The CDR3 contains 16 residues. Trimming took 6 bases from V and 7 from J; bases not matched to a gene: 12. CDR3 region: CASSPTTGTGGFGYTF. CDR3 DNA, as far as it was read: TGTGCCAGCAGCCCTACCACCGGGACAGGGGGCTTTGGC.

The table lists this clone with many counts. Coverage ceases 3 residues before the CDR3 finishes, and the germline J gene fills in the end. The chain has TRBV9 and TRBJ2-3; 11 bases are shared with TRBD2. V gave up 4 bases and J gave up 4 bases; unmatched junction bases: 8. The germline V gene encodes CDR1 SGDLS and CDR2 YYNGEE. The CDR3 has 16 residues. This chain's CDR3 is CASSPRISGGADTQYF. The sequenced part of the CDR3 DNA is TGTGCCAGCAGCCCACGTATTAGCGGGGGGGCAGATACG. The full variable domain, rest sourced from reference TRBV9 and TRBJ2-3, is DSGVTQTPKHLITATGQRVTLRCSPRSGDLSVYWYQQSLDQGLQFLIQYYNGEERAKGNILERFSAQQFPDLHSELNLSSLELGDSALYFCASSPRISGGADTQYFGPGTRLTVL.

This clone was seen at least ten times. Coverage ceases 3 residues before the CDR3 finishes, and the germline J gene fills in the end. V is TRBV5-4 and J is TRBJ1-2; perhaps TRBD1 as D (5 bases). The CDR3 extends over 15 amino acids. Germline CDR1 SGHNT, CDR2 YYREEE (reference sequence). Trimming took off 4 bases at V and 1 base at J, with 14 bases between the two ends. The CDR3 loop reads CASSIGVDSNYGYTF. The CDR3 bases that were read are TGTGCCAGCAGCATTGGGGTCGACAGTAACTATGGC.

This clone was recorded many times. The read comes to an end 3 residues before the CDR3 does, leaving the germline J gene to fill in the end. The chain employs TRBV7-9 and TRBJ2-3; 11 positions match TRBD2. The germline gives CDR1 SEHNR, CDR2 FQNEAQ (reference sequence). The CDR3 has 15 residues. The trim removed 5 bases at V and 4 bases at J, leaving 5 bases unmatched. The CDR3 bases that were read are TGTGCCAGCAGCCGGGGACTAGCGGATGCAGATACG. Translation: CASSRGLADADT. In full, the CDR3 is CASSRGLADADTQYF.

In this sample, this clone turned up many times. The missing CDR3 end, 3 residues past where the read stops, is filled in from the germline J gene. The gene calls are TRBV20-1 and TRBJ2-3; 10 bases align to TRBD2. The ends lost 0 bases at V and 0 bases at J; junction bases unmatched: 3. Germline V gene sequence: CDR1 DFQATT, CDR2 SNEGSKA (reference sequence). The CDR3 is made up of 16 amino acids. The CDR3 DNA, read in part, is TGCAGTGCTAGAGATCAACTAGCGGGGAGCACAGATACG. The encoded protein is CSARDQLAGSTDT. The CDR3 reads in full as CSARDQLAGSTDTQYF.

This clone was found many times. The CDR3 extends 3 residues past the end of the read, so its final part is completed from the germline J gene. J is TRBJ1-5 and V is TRBV12-3 or TRBV12-4; TRBD1 aligns across 7 bases. V shed 4 bases, J shed 0 bases, and the junction held 9 bases outside the gene matches. This CDR3 region has 17 residues. Partial CDR3 DNA: TGTGCCAGCAGTTCTGGGGACAGATCGTATAGCAATCAGCCC. It is translated as CASSSGDRSYSNQP. The whole CDR3 is CASSSGDRSYSNQPQHF.

This clone was seen ten or more times. The read ends 3 residues early relative to the CDR3; the germline J gene fills the gap. V and J are TRBV7-6 and TRBJ2-7; 7 nucleotides agree with TRBD2. CDR3 length: 15 amino acids. Trimming cost V 8 bases and J 2 bases; bases outside gene matches: 12. Germline V lookup: CDR1 SGHVS, CDR2 FNYEAQ. CDR3 sequence: CASELEPGTTYEQYF. The CDR3 bases that were read are TGTGCCAGCGAGCTGGAGCCGGGGACTACCTACGAG.

This clone was seen many times. Coverage ceases 3 residues before the CDR3 finishes, and the germline J gene fills in the end. J is TRBJ1-3 and V is TRBV28; D call uncertain. From germline, CDR1 is MDHEN and CDR2 SYDVKM. The CDR3 contains 14 residues. Deletions cut 2 bases from V and 0 bases from J, with 5 bases between. The CDR3 protein is CASSLIRSGNTIYF. CDR3 bases read: TGTGCCAGCAGTTTAATCCGCTCTGGAAACACC.

This clone was picked up many times. The read ends 3 residues early relative to the CDR3; the germline J gene fills the gap. This rearrangement joins TRBV6-1 to TRBJ1-1; 8 nucleotides align to TRBD1. The CDR3 has 16 residues. Germline V gene data show CDR1 as MNHNS and CDR2 as SASEGT. The J segment lost 0 bases and the V segment lost 4 bases, leaving 7 bases of the junction unmatched. The CDR3 DNA, read in part, is TGTGCCAGCAGTGCGAAAGGACAGGGATTGAACACTGAA. The encoded protein is CASSAKGQGLNTE. The CDR3, in full, reads CASSAKGQGLNTEAFF.

This clone has ten or more counts. The CDR3 end falls 3 residues outside the read, so it is completed with the germline J gene. The chain has TRBV30 and TRBJ2-3; 8 bases match TRBD2. Germline CDR1 reads GTSNPN; CDR2 reads SVGIG (reference sequence). This CDR3 has 15 residues. The J segment lost 1 base and the V segment lost 1 base, leaving 4 bases of the junction unmatched. The covered CDR3 bases are TGTGCCTGGAGTGCTCCGACTAGCGGCACAGATACG. Protein product: CAWSAPTSGTDT. The full CDR3 sequence reads CAWSAPTSGTDTQYF.

Many counts were recorded for this clone. The DNA ends 3 residues before the CDR3 does, and the rest of the CDR3 is filled in from the germline J gene. The V and J genes are TRBV5-6 and TRBJ2-6; D is unclear. Germline V gene sequence: CDR1 SGHDT, CDR2 YYEEEE. This CDR3 is 13 amino acids long. V lost 6 bases and J 2 bases, leaving 6 bases between the germline ends. The DNA read from the CDR3 is TGTGCCAGCAAAGGCCCTGGGGCCAACGTC. Translation: CASKGPGANV. The full CDR3 is CASKGPGANVLTF.